A single sample gave rise to the 21 T cell receptor beta chains below, sequenced in a study of blood T cell repertoires in COVID-19. Profiling relied on immunoSEQ multiplex PCR, and the TCRdb table lists in-frame clones only, not all of them. The table includes 300,000 to 450,000 clones, approximately 87% detected once. The sequencing input was PBMCs or T cells enriched from blood (not recorded which). These receptors came from a man between 40 and 49 years old in a cohort exposed to, infected with or recovered from COVID-19 (not recorded which).

The rearrangement uses TRBV5-4 and TRBJ1-1, with TRBD1 identical over 7 bases. J was trimmed by 3 bases and V by 4 bases; bases with no gene match: 9. Germline loops: CDR1 SGHNT, CDR2 YYREEE (reference sequence). The CDR3 is 15 amino acids. CDR3 DNA sequence: TGTGCCAGCAGCGATCCCGGGACAGAATACACTGAAGCTTTCTTT. Amino acid sequence: CASSDPGTEYTEAFF.

The chain combines TRBV15 with TRBJ1-3; 7 nucleotides align to TRBD1. J gave up 0 bases and V 0 bases, and 14 bases lay outside the gene matches. The CDR3 has 20 amino acids. Germline assignment: CDR1 LNHNV and CDR2 YYDKDF (reference sequence). CDR3 DNA: TGTGCCACCAGCAGAGATCAAATGGGGGGACAGCGGTACTCTGGAAACACCATATATTTT. Its protein is CATSRDQMGGQRYSGNTIYF.

The CDR3 spells CASSLQDKAFF. CDR3 bases: TGTGCCAGCAGCTTGCAGGACAAAGCTTTCTTT. This chain joins TRBV11-1 and TRBJ1-1; D perhaps matches TRBD1 (5 bases). CDR1 and CDR2 from the germline V gene are SGHAT and FQDESV (reference sequence). The CDR3 has 11 residues. V lost 3 bases, J lost 9 bases, and 8 bases lay in between.

The J gene is TRBJ2-1, the V gene TRBV3-1 (or the pseudogene TRBV3-2), with D perhaps matching TRBD2 (7 bases). Germline CDR1 is LGHDT and CDR2 is YNNKEL (reference sequence). The CDR3 has 17 residues. Trimming took 3 bases from V and 1 from J, leaving 16 bases between them. CDR3: CASSHPSGGGSYNEQFF. In DNA, the CDR3 is TGTGCCAGCAGCCATCCTAGCGGAGGGGGGTCCTACAATGAGCAGTTCTTC.

V gene TRBV18 combines with J gene TRBJ2-7; 9 nucleotides match TRBD1. The CDR3 extends over 14 amino acids. V lost 4 bases to trimming and J lost 3 bases; unmatched junction nucleotides: 4. Germline values: CDR1 KGHSH, CDR2 LQKENI. The CDR3 bases are TGTGCCAGCTCACGACCGGGACAGGGCTACGAGCAGTACTTC. This translates into CASSRPGQGYEQYF.

The J gene is TRBJ2-1, the V gene TRBV2, with 11 bases that match TRBD2. Germline trimming cut 6 bases from V and 8 bases from J; bases unmatched to any gene: 9. CDR3 size: 15 residues. Germline V gene lookup returns CDR1 SNHLY and CDR2 FYNNEI. CDR3 nucleotide sequence: TGTGCCAGCAGCCTGGGAACTAGCGGGAGAGATGAGCAGTTCTTC. Its protein product is CASSLGTSGRDEQFF.

The CDR3 spells CASSQDQGWGYEQYF. The DNA of the CDR3 is TGTGCCAGCAGCCAAGATCAGGGTTGGGGCTACGAGCAGTACTTC. The rearrangement uses TRBV4-2 and TRBJ2-7, with D possibly TRBD1 on 5 matching bases. This CDR3 spans 15 amino acids. Germline V CDR1 and CDR2: LGHNA, YNFKEQ. Trimming took 0 bases from V and 3 from J, leaving 12 bases between them.

Concerning this clone: Distinct nucleotide sequences in the sample also encode this CDR3. DNA of the CDR3: TGTGCCAGCAGTTCCGGACAGGGGAACTATGGCTACACCTTC. As protein: CASSSGQGNYGYTF. The chain joins TRBV2 to TRBJ1-2; 9 nucleotides align to TRBD1. The CDR3 has 14 amino acids. Trimming cost V 5 bases and J 2 bases; bases outside gene matches: 3. The V gene's germline CDR1 is SNHLY and CDR2 FYNNEI.

The chain couples TRBV11-2 to TRBJ2-5, with 10 bases matching TRBD1. V lost 6 bases, J lost 1 base, and 8 bases stayed unmatched. The germline V gene has CDR1 SGHAT and CDR2 FQNNGV. The length of the CDR3 is 16 residues. CDR3 coding DNA: TGTGCCAGCAGAGACCGGGACAGGGGAGGCCAAGAGACCCAGTACTTC. It yields the protein CASRDRDRGGQETQYF.

The chain is built from TRBV5-1 and TRBJ1-1; possible D gene TRBD1, 5 bases. V was cut by 6 bases and J by 4 bases, with 13 bases left in between. Looked up from germline, CDR1 is SGHRS and CDR2 is YFSETQ. This CDR3 has 13 residues. The CDR3 DNA follows: TGCGCCAGCAAGGGGCAATTGGGCACTGAAGCTTTCTTT. Its protein product is CASKGQLGTEAFF.

V usage is TRBV4-2 and J usage is TRBJ2-7, with D hard to call. The germline V gene encodes CDR1 LGHNA and CDR2 YNFKEQ. This CDR3 region has 14 residues. Between the trimmed V and J ends, which lost 1 base and 2 bases, there was a span of 9 bases. The CDR3 coding sequence is TGTGCCAGCAGCCAAGGATCGGGTACCTACGAGCAGTACTTC. It is translated as CASSQGSGTYEQYF.

This rearrangement joins TRBV6-5 to TRBJ2-7; TRBD2 agrees at 7 bases. The germline V gene has CDR1 MNHEY and CDR2 SVGAGI. The CDR3 covers 14 residues. Trimming removed 7 bases from V and 4 bases from J; junction bases left unmatched: 10. The chain's CDR3 is CASKAGEVSYEQYF. CDR3 coding DNA: TGTGCCAGCAAGGCGGGAGAAGTTTCGTACGAGCAGTACTTC.

The chain recombines TRBV3-1 (or the pseudogene TRBV3-2) with TRBJ2-5, with 7 bases fitting TRBD2. Germline V gene lookup returns CDR1 LGHDT and CDR2 YNNKEL (reference sequence). The CDR3 totals 16 residues. The J segment lost 2 bases and the V segment lost 3 bases, leaving 9 bases of the junction unmatched. CDR3 DNA sequence: TGTGCCAGCAGCCACATTAGCGGGTCCTCACAAGAGACCCAGTACTTC. It encodes CASSHISGSSQETQYF.

This rearrangement joins TRBV4-2 to TRBJ2-1; no reliable D call. This CDR3 spans 15 amino acids. Per the germline V gene, CDR1 is LGHNA and CDR2 is YNFKEQ. V dropped 0 bases and J dropped 0 bases, with 6 bases sitting between them. This CDR3 is CASSQEESSYNEQFF. CDR3 nucleotide sequence: TGTGCCAGCAGCCAAGAGGAGAGCTCCTACAATGAGCAGTTCTTC.

This chain connects TRBV11-3 to TRBJ2-1, with a possible D match to TRBD1 (6 bases). With 3 bases removed from V and 0 bases from J, the gap between germline ends came to 9 bases. Germline V gene lookup returns CDR1 SGHNT and CDR2 YENEEA. This CDR3 spans 15 amino acids. In DNA form, the CDR3 reads TGTGCCAGCAGCTTGGGGGCGGTCTCCTACAATGAGCAGTTCTTC. The encoded protein is CASSLGAVSYNEQFF. Looking up the rest from reference TRBV11-3 and TRBJ2-1 gives the full variable domain: EAGVVQSPRYKIIEKKQPVAFWCNPISGHNTLYWYLQNLGQGPELLIRYENEEAVDDSQLPKDRFSAERLKGVDSTLKIQPAELGDSAVYLCASSLGAVSYNEQFFGPGTRLTVL.

The chain couples TRBV5-1 to TRBJ1-2, with D unresolved. The CDR3 totals 13 residues. Germline CDR1 and CDR2: SGHRS and YFSETQ. V dropped 5 bases and J dropped 4 bases, with 12 bases sitting between them. The CDR3 spells CASSEEGGYGYTF. For the CDR3, the DNA is TGCGCCAGCAGTGAAGAAGGAGGCTATGGCTACACCTTC.

The V call is TRBV7-9, the J call TRBJ2-3, with 7 positions matching TRBD2. This CDR3 is 16 amino acids long. Germline CDR1 SEHNR, CDR2 FQNEAQ (reference sequence). V lost 5 bases to trimming and J lost 5 bases; unmatched junction nucleotides: 13. CDR3 nucleotides: TGTGCCAGCAGCCGCTGGGGGAGCGGGAAGATAGATACGCAGTATTTT. It specifies CASSRWGSGKIDTQYF. The variable domain in full, with the rest retrieved from reference TRBV7-9 and TRBJ2-3, is DTGVSQNPRHKITKRGQNVTFRCDPISEHNRLYWYRQTLGQGPEFLTYFQNEAQLEKSRLLSDRFSAERPKGSFSTLEIQRTEQGDSAMYLCASSRWGSGKIDTQYFGPGTRLTVL.

The gene calls are TRBV2 and TRBJ1-1, with a possible D match to TRBD1 (5 bases). The ends were cut back, 9 bases at V and 5 bases at J, with 16 bases in the middle. The CDR3 consists of 13 residues. Germline V lookup: CDR1 SNHLY, CDR2 FYNNEI. DNA of the CDR3: TGTGCCAGTGTGGGGACTCTTGGGACTGAAGCTTTCTTT. It encodes CASVGTLGTEAFF. Combining the CDR3 with reference TRBV2 and TRBJ1-1 gives the whole variable domain EPEVTQTPSHQVTQMGQEVILRCVPISNHLYFYWYRQILGQKVEFLVSFYNNEISEKSEIFDDQFSVERPDGSNFTLKIRSTKLEDSAMYFCASVGTLGTEAFFGQGTRLTVV.

V is TRBV3-1 (or the pseudogene TRBV3-2) and J is TRBJ2-1, with a weak D call TRBD2 (6 bases). The germline V gene has CDR1 LGHDT and CDR2 YNNKEL (reference sequence). The CDR3 totals 15 residues. V gave up 7 bases and J gave up 0 bases, with 13 bases separating them. CDR3 region: CASTASGRSYNEQFF. CDR3 DNA sequence: TGTGCCAGCACCGCAAGCGGGCGCTCCTACAATGAGCAGTTCTTC.

The J gene is TRBJ2-1, the V gene TRBV11-1; 12 bases agree with TRBD2. This CDR3 has 15 amino acids. Looked up from germline, CDR1 is SGHAT and CDR2 is FQDESV (reference sequence). V was pared by 5 bases and J by 9 bases, with 8 bases of the junction left unmatched. CDR3 sequence: CASSLGLAGRSEQFF. The CDR3 nucleotides read TGTGCCAGCAGCCTCGGACTAGCGGGACGGAGTGAGCAGTTCTTC.

This clone was counted many times. This chain connects TRBV4-2 to TRBJ2-3, with TRBD1 identical over 9 bases. The CDR3 covers 14 residues. The ends lost 5 bases at V and 2 bases at J; junction bases unmatched: 2. In germline, CDR1 is LGHNA, CDR2 YNFKEQ. In DNA, the CDR3 is TGTGCCAGCAGCGGGGACAGGGACACAGATACGCAGTATTTT. This translates into CASSGDRDTDTQYF.